One and the same sample provided the 15 T cell receptor beta chains below, sequenced in a study of cytomegalovirus exposure and HLA in healthy donors. Primers for the PCR totalled 60 Vbeta and 13 Jbeta. Data came from immunoSEQ multiplex PCR; TCRdb stores just in-frame clones and leaves some out. The table shows roughly 170,000 clones, with 82% occurring only once. Input material: PBMCs. These receptors were obtained from a male donor in good health and CMV-seronegative.

The chain carries TRBV13 and TRBJ2-3; D may be TRBD2 (7 bases). CDR1 PRHDT and CDR2 FYEKMQ come from the germline V gene (reference sequence). The V end lost 1 base, the J end lost 6 bases, and 17 bases lay between the germline ends. CDR3 length equals 16 residues. DNA of the CDR3: TGTGCCAGCAGCTTAGACCTCGGGGGGCTCTCGGATACGCAGTATTTT. This encodes CASSLDLGGLSDTQYF.

This chain connects TRBV5-3 to TRBJ2-7, with TRBD1 matching over 10 bases. TRBV5-3 is annotated as an ORF whose role is uncertain. Trimming took 4 bases from V and 6 from J; bases not matched to a gene: 13. The CDR3 runs to 16 residues. The CDR3: CARSQTGRQGAIEQYF. In DNA form, the CDR3 reads TGTGCCAGAAGCCAAACGGGCCGACAGGGGGCTATCGAGCAGTACTTC.

This clone was detected only once. V is TRBV5-6 and J is TRBJ2-1; the match to TRBD2 covers 8 bases. V was clipped by 0 bases and J by 8 bases; unmatched bases: 7. Germline V gives CDR1 SGHDT, CDR2 YYEEEE. This CDR3 spans 15 amino acids. The CDR3 sequence: CASSLAGGRFHEQFF. For the CDR3, the DNA is TGTGCCAGCAGCTTGGCGGGGGGGCGCTTCCATGAGCAGTTCTTC.

This chain uses TRBV25-1 with TRBJ2-4; D may be TRBD1 (5 bases). CDR1 MGHDK and CDR2 SYGVNS come from the germline V gene. The CDR3 has 13 residues. V lost 3 bases and J lost 7, with 10 bases in between. The CDR3 loop is CASSDGRANIQYF. CDR3 sequence (DNA): TGTGCCAGCAGTGATGGCAGGGCCAACATTCAGTACTTC.

The V gene is TRBV6-1, the J gene TRBJ1-2, with 8 nucleotides matching TRBD1. In germline, CDR1 is MNHNS, CDR2 SASEGT. The V segment lost 7 bases and the J segment 4 bases; nucleotides outside the gene matches: 5. The CDR3 has 13 residues. In nucleotides, the CDR3 is TGTGCCAGCACCCACAGGGGGTCCTATGGCTACACCTTC. Its translation: CASTHRGSYGYTF.

The V gene is TRBV9, the J gene TRBJ2-5; a weak D match, TRBD1 (6 bases). Looked up from germline, CDR1 is SGDLS and CDR2 is YYNGEE. V shed 3 bases and J shed 5 bases, with 11 bases lying between them. This CDR3 contains 13 residues. The CDR3 loop reads CASSATGRETQYF. CDR3 DNA sequence: TGTGCCAGCAGCGCAACAGGGCGCGAGACCCAGTACTTC.

CDR3 amino acids: CASSPEPDTQYF. The CDR3 nucleotides read TGTGCCAGCAGTCCAGAACCAGATACGCAGTATTTT. This rearrangement joins TRBV9 to TRBJ2-3; D not certain. The ends were cut back, 5 bases at V and 4 bases at J, with 8 bases in the middle. The CDR3 totals 12 residues. From germline, CDR1 is SGDLS and CDR2 YYNGEE.

The rearrangement uses TRBV5-1 and TRBJ2-2; TRBD1 matches at 9 bases. The CDR3 runs 15 residues. CDR1 and CDR2 (germline): SGHRS, YFSETQ. The V segment lost 4 bases and the J segment 6 bases; nucleotides outside the gene matches: 7. The CDR3 is CASSLDRGLAGELFF. The CDR3 DNA reads TGCGCCAGCAGCCTGGACAGGGGCCTTGCCGGGGAGCTGTTTTTT.

The genes are TRBV7-2 and TRBJ2-7, with D perhaps TRBD2 (5 bases). The V end was cut by 5 bases, the J end by 5 bases, with 13 bases between. The V gene's germline CDR1 is SGHTA and CDR2 FQGNSA. The CDR3 loop spans 13 amino acids. This CDR3 reads CASSERALHEQYF. CDR3 in DNA: TGTGCCAGCAGCGAGAGGGCCTTGCACGAGCAGTACTTC.

V usage is TRBV5-1 and J usage is TRBJ1-5; 8 positions match TRBD1. V was clipped by 1 base and J by 6 bases; unmatched bases: 6. Looked up from germline, CDR1 is SGHRS and CDR2 is YFSETQ. The CDR3 runs 15 residues. The chain's CDR3 is CASSLSDRGSQPQHF. The DNA for the CDR3 is TGCGCCAGCAGCTTGTCCGACAGGGGAAGTCAGCCCCAGCATTTT.

The chain couples TRBV6-5 to TRBJ1-5, with D uncertain. V shed 6 bases and J shed 2 bases, with 8 bases lying between them. CDR1 is MNHEY, CDR2 SVGAGI, per germline. The CDR3 loop spans 13 amino acids. This CDR3 is CASRVSGNQPQHF. CDR3 in DNA: TGTGCCAGCAGGGTGTCGGGCAATCAGCCCCAGCATTTT.

The J gene is TRBJ2-7, the V gene TRBV7-9, with 7 bases lining up with TRBD1. This CDR3 contains 13 residues. Germline values: CDR1 SEHNR, CDR2 FQNEAQ (reference sequence). V was clipped by 1 base and J by 5 bases; unmatched bases: 2. The CDR3 spells CASSLGDSHEQYF. The CDR3, as DNA: TGTGCCAGCAGCTTAGGGGACAGCCACGAGCAGTACTTC.

As concerns this clone: A read error may account for a junction end that differs from germline. This CDR3 reads CSSSLGTGDRGKHEAFF. The CDR3 nucleotides are TGTTCCAGCAGCTTAGGGACGGGGGACAGAGGGAAACATGAAGCTTTCTTT. The gene calls are TRBV7-9 and TRBJ1-1; 7 bases fit TRBD1. Germline loops: CDR1 SEHNR, CDR2 FQNEAQ (reference sequence). CDR3 length: 17 amino acids.

The chain is built from TRBV11-3 and TRBJ2-2; 7 bases agree with TRBD1. The V gene end was trimmed by 5 bases and the J gene end by 4 bases; junction bases not matched to a gene: 13. The CDR3 is made up of 17 amino acids. Germline CDR1 SGHNT, CDR2 YENEEA. The CDR3 DNA sequence: TGTGCCAGCAGCCCCTTCCAACAGGGGATTGGCACCGGGGAGCTGTTTTTT. Protein: CASSPFQQGIGTGELFF. The full variable domain, rest sourced from reference TRBV11-3 and TRBJ2-2, is EAGVVQSPRYKIIEKKQPVAFWCNPISGHNTLYWYLQNLGQGPELLIRYENEEAVDDSQLPKDRFSAERLKGVDSTLKIQPAELGDSAVYLCASSPFQQGIGTGELFFGEGSRLTVL.

The chain carries TRBV28 and TRBJ2-5; maybe TRBD1 (5 bases). V was shortened by 2 bases and J by 7 bases, with 11 bases between the two germline ends. Germline V gives CDR1 MDHEN, CDR2 SYDVKM. CDR3 length: 13 residues. CDR3 nucleotide sequence: TGTGCCAGCAGTTTAAGCAGGGCGGTGACCCAGTACTTC. It yields the protein CASSLSRAVTQYF.